Following are 14 T cell receptor beta chains from one sample sequenced in a study of response to subunit inactivated influenza vaccine. One entry per CDR3 protein, called by TCRdb with MiXCR from the RT-PCR reads. The sample lists roughly 190,000 distinct CDR3 sequences, around 14% seen once, with roughly 24% in the top ten. Sequencing used CD8+ T cells sorted from PBMCs, obtained roughly 5 days after vaccination. The receptors originated from a man between 50 and 59 years old who received an inactivated influenza vaccine.

The V call is TRBV28, the J call TRBJ2-7; D gene uncertain. The CDR3 has 12 amino acids. CDR1 MDHEN and CDR2 SYDVKM come from the germline V gene. Trimming removed 5 bases at V and 2 bases at J, with 7 bases between. CDR3 in DNA: TGTGCCAGCAGTACGGTGGCCTACGAGCAGTACTTC. Translation: CASSTVAYEQYF.

This clonotype was seen a few times. The V gene is TRBV12-3 or TRBV12-4, the J gene TRBJ2-2; 10 bases match TRBD2. With 6 bases clipped from V and 1 base from J, the junction kept 5 bases outside the gene matches. This CDR3 region has 16 residues. This CDR3 is CASRNIAGGNTGELFF. Written as DNA, the CDR3 is TGTGCCAGCAGGAATATAGCGGGGGGGAACACCGGGGAGCTGTTTTTT.

The rearrangement joins TRBV5-1 to TRBJ2-2; D not certain. V lost 3 bases and J 9 bases, leaving 9 bases between the germline ends. The CDR3 loop spans 12 amino acids. In germline, CDR1 is SGHRS, CDR2 YFSETQ. DNA of the CDR3: TGCGCCAGCAGCTCTACGGGTCGGGAGCTGTTTTTT. This gives the protein CASSSTGRELFF.

V is TRBV5-1 and J is TRBJ2-1; 8 nucleotides agree with TRBD2. The CDR3 is made up of 15 amino acids. The germline V gene encodes CDR1 SGHRS and CDR2 YFSETQ. V shed 0 bases, J shed 7 bases, and the junction held 6 bases outside the gene matches. CDR3 sequence: CASSLVPSGLNEQFF. The CDR3 nucleotides are TGCGCCAGCAGCTTGGTGCCTAGCGGGTTGAATGAGCAGTTCTTC.

This clonotype occurred a few times. The genes are TRBV9 and TRBJ2-3; the D is unclear. The germline V and J ends were trimmed by 0 bases and 2 bases, with 10 bases remaining between them. The V gene's germline CDR1 is SGDLS and CDR2 YYNGEE. The CDR3 loop spans 15 amino acids. For the CDR3, the DNA is TGTGCCAGCAGCGTAGCTGGCAGCTCCACAGATACGCAGTATTTT. As protein: CASSVAGSSTDTQYF. Variable domain in full (rest from reference TRBV9 and TRBJ2-3): DSGVTQTPKHLITATGQRVTLRCSPRSGDLSVYWYQQSLDQGLQFLIQYYNGEERAKGNILERFSAQQFPDLHSELNLSSLELGDSALYFCASSVAGSSTDTQYFGPGTRLTVL.

This clonotype came up a few times. The chain is built from TRBV2 and TRBJ2-3; 12 nucleotides align to TRBD1. Germline trimming cut 4 bases from V and 4 bases from J; bases unmatched to any gene: 9. CDR3 length: 17 amino acids. Germline V gene lookup returns CDR1 SNHLY and CDR2 FYNNEI. CDR3 protein: CASSGPAGQGAPDTQYF. Written as DNA, the CDR3 is TGTGCCAGCAGTGGGCCGGCGGGACAGGGGGCCCCAGATACGCAGTATTTT.

The V call is TRBV9, the J call TRBJ2-7; 7 nucleotides align to TRBD1. In germline, CDR1 is SGDLS, CDR2 YYNGEE. CDR3 length: 15 amino acids. Losses at the gene ends were 0 bases for V and 3 bases for J; bases not matched to a gene: 6. CDR3 sequence: CASSVGGDSNYEQYF. CDR3 coding DNA: TGTGCCAGCAGCGTAGGAGGGGACAGTAACTACGAGCAGTACTTC. Combining the CDR3 with reference TRBV9 and TRBJ2-7 gives the whole variable domain DSGVTQTPKHLITATGQRVTLRCSPRSGDLSVYWYQQSLDQGLQFLIQYYNGEERAKGNILERFSAQQFPDLHSELNLSSLELGDSALYFCASSVGGDSNYEQYFGPGTRLTVT.

The J gene is TRBJ2-7, the V gene TRBV7-8; D might be TRBD2 (5 bases). The V gene's germline CDR1 is SGHVS and CDR2 FQNEAQ. With 1 base removed from V and 0 bases from J, the gap between germline ends came to 13 bases. This CDR3 is built from 16 residues. Here the CDR3 reads CASSLEGGGYSYEQYF. The CDR3 DNA follows: TGTGCCAGCAGCTTAGAGGGCGGAGGATACTCCTACGAGCAGTACTTC.

The V gene is TRBV9, the J gene TRBJ2-7; the D is unclear. V shed 0 bases and J shed 0 bases, with 7 bases lying between them. The CDR3 extends over 14 amino acids. Germline CDR1 and CDR2: SGDLS and YYNGEE. Here the CDR3 reads CASSVGMDSYEQYF. The CDR3 DNA reads as TGTGCCAGCAGCGTAGGGATGGACTCCTACGAGCAGTACTTC. The whole variable domain, filled in from reference TRBV9 and TRBJ2-7, reads DSGVTQTPKHLITATGQRVTLRCSPRSGDLSVYWYQQSLDQGLQFLIQYYNGEERAKGNILERFSAQQFPDLHSELNLSSLELGDSALYFCASSVGMDSYEQYFGPGTRLTVT.

DNA of the CDR3: TGCGCCAGCAGCCACTCAGGTCTCGCGAACACCGGGGAGCTGTTTTTT. It translates to CASSHSGLANTGELFF. The chain joins TRBV4-1 to TRBJ2-2, with D unclear. Per germline, CDR1 MGHRA and CDR2 YSYEKL. This CDR3 comprises 16 residues. The V gene lost 3 bases and the J gene lost 0 bases, with 11 bases spanning the gap.

This chain joins TRBV12-3 or TRBV12-4 and TRBJ2-7, with D hard to call. The CDR3 length is 14 residues. V lost 3 bases and J lost 1, with 10 bases in between. This CDR3 reads CASSFYPVSYEQYF. CDR3 nucleotides: TGTGCCAGCAGTTTCTACCCGGTATCCTACGAGCAGTACTTC.

This clonotype was counted only a few times. The chain combines TRBV7-9 with TRBJ2-4; D tentatively fits TRBD1 or TRBD2 (5 bases each). The V gene's germline CDR1 is SEHNR and CDR2 FQNEAQ (reference sequence). Trimming pared 4 bases from V and 0 bases from J, leaving 13 bases between. The CDR3 totals 16 residues. The CDR3 DNA is TGTGCCAGCAGCTGGCCGGGGCCCCTAGCCAAAAACATTCAGTACTTC. Its translation is CASSWPGPLAKNIQYF.

In this sample, this clonotype turned up a few times. The chain links TRBV12-3 or TRBV12-4 to TRBJ1-5; D possibly corresponds to TRBD1 (6 bases). Trimming took off 6 bases at V and 3 bases at J, with 18 bases between the two ends. The CDR3 extends over 16 amino acids. CDR3 nucleotides: TGTGCCAGCAGCACTGATTACAGGGTTGTCAATCAGCCCCAGCATTTT. Translation: CASSTDYRVVNQPQHF.

J is TRBJ2-3 and V is TRBV29-1; 16 bases are a match to TRBD2. From germline, CDR1 is SQVTM and CDR2 ANQGSEA. The CDR3 contains 16 residues. Trimming removed 4 bases from V and 2 bases from J; junction bases left unmatched: 3. The CDR3 here is CSVGGLAGGSTDTQYF. CDR3 sequence (DNA): TGCAGCGTTGGGGGACTAGCGGGAGGGTCCACAGATACGCAGTATTTT.